Below, 9 T cell receptor beta chains from the same sample are listed, as sequenced in a study of CD8 T cells in ankylosing spondylitis. TCRdb recomputed calls from the 5' RACE reads with MiXCR, one row per CDR3 protein. This sample has 230,000 or so distinct CDR3 sequences, with 15% to 20% found just once. Sequencing input: blood, either unsorted or a sorted T cell fraction (not recorded which). These receptors all come from a male donor with ankylosing spondylitis or in good health (not recorded which).

This clonotype was seen at least ten times. The chain is built from TRBV7-9 and TRBJ2-7, with D unresolved. This CDR3 has 13 residues. Germline CDR1 and CDR2: SEHNR and FQNEAQ (reference sequence). V dropped 3 bases and J dropped 7 bases, with 13 bases sitting between them. The CDR3 here is CASSFAAVWEQYF. DNA of the CDR3: TGTGCCAGCAGCTTCGCCGCTGTTTGGGAGCAGTACTTC.

This clonotype showed up just a few times. V gene TRBV27 combines with J gene TRBJ2-7; the match to TRBD2 covers 9 bases. This CDR3 has 15 amino acids. Per the germline V gene, CDR1 is MNHEY and CDR2 is SMNVEV (reference sequence). V lost 0 bases and J lost 2; bases outside the gene matches: 2. For the CDR3, the DNA is TGTGCCAGCAGTTTATCGGCGGGAGGGACCTACGAGCAGTACTTC. Protein: CASSLSAGGTYEQYF.

CDR3 in DNA: TGCAGCGTTGAAGTCGGGACAGAAGCCTACGAGCAGTACTTC. Protein product: CSVEVGTEAYEQYF. This chain joins TRBV29-1 and TRBJ2-7; 7 bases fit TRBD1. The CDR3 contains 14 residues. V shed 1 base and J 2 bases; nucleotides not matched to a gene: 5. Germline V CDR1 and CDR2: SQVTM, ANQGSEA.

This clonotype was seen a handful of times. The chain combines TRBV5-1 with TRBJ2-3; no reliable D call. The CDR3 totals 12 residues. CDR1 SGHRS and CDR2 YFSETQ come from the germline V gene. Trimming pared 0 bases from V and 9 bases from J, leaving 8 bases between. The CDR3, as DNA: TGCGCCAGCAGCTTGGAGGTGGAGACGCAGTATTTT. Encoded protein: CASSLEVETQYF.

This clonotype was detected a few times. J is TRBJ2-1 and V is TRBV5-1, with TRBD2 matching 12 bases. The ends lost 6 bases at V and 4 bases at J; junction bases unmatched: 11. Germline assignment: CDR1 SGHRS and CDR2 YFSETQ. This CDR3 is built from 17 residues. The CDR3 spells CASTYGLAGTLYNEQFF. As DNA, the CDR3 is TGCGCCAGCACCTACGGACTAGCGGGAACCCTGTACAATGAGCAGTTCTTC.

This clonotype was observed many times. The J gene is TRBJ2-5, the V gene TRBV4-2, with 7 bases that match TRBD2. The CDR3 runs to 15 residues. Trimming at V came to 0 bases and at J to 3 bases, leaving 4 bases not matched to a gene. The V gene's germline CDR1 is LGHNA and CDR2 YNFKEQ. The CDR3 DNA is TGTGCCAGCAGCCAAGAAGAAGCGGGGAAAGAGACCCAGTACTTC. Amino acids: CASSQEEAGKETQYF.

There are many counts of this clonotype. This chain links TRBV12-3 or TRBV12-4 with TRBJ2-5; the match to TRBD1 covers 10 bases. Trimming removed 5 bases from V and 4 bases from J; junction bases left unmatched: 10. This CDR3 region has 16 residues. The CDR3 sequence is CASSQVGTGVGETQYF. CDR3 in DNA: TGTGCCAGCAGTCAAGTGGGGACAGGGGTCGGAGAGACCCAGTACTTC.

This clonotype was recorded a few times. The chain uses TRBV19 and TRBJ2-1; D unresolved. The CDR3 has 15 amino acids. The V and J ends lost 1 base and 1 base respectively, with 8 bases between them. Germline V gene lookup returns CDR1 LNHDA and CDR2 SQIVND (reference sequence). The CDR3 DNA reads TGTGCCAGTAGTATAGTTCCTAGTTCCTACAATGAGCAGTTCTTC. The encoded protein is CASSIVPSSYNEQFF.

A remark on this clonotype: Being one base from a much bigger clone, this may be a read error. The chain has TRBV4-3 and TRBJ2-3; 7 bases line up with TRBD2. The J segment lost 3 bases and the V segment lost 1 base, leaving 7 bases of the junction unmatched. This CDR3 has 16 residues. Germline assignment: CDR1 LGHNA and CDR2 YSLEER. The CDR3 coding sequence is TGCGCCAGCAGCCAAGTCCTTGGCGGGGGAACAGATACGCAGTATTTT. Translating gives CASSQVLGGGTDTQYF.